This record covers a single TCR beta chain. Antigen specificity is unknown. Roughly 27,000 T cell genomes, or around 180 ng DNA, went into the sorted-subset replicate PCRs. The data were produced by immunoSEQ multiplex PCR, yet TCRdb's version contains in-frame clones alone and is incomplete. The sample lists roughly 2,500,000 clones, approximately 93% occurring once. Free of recent acute infections or vaccinations, the donors were healthy HIV-negative adults. This entry is derived from a study of shared clonotypes between healthy human individuals. This CDR3 is 16 amino acids long. J was trimmed by 5 bases and V by 5 bases; bases with no gene match: 12. Germline CDR1 is SGHAT and CDR2 is FQNNGV. Findings and caveats of the study: Across several donors, naive CD4 shared around 5.4%, naive CD8 under 4%, memory CD4 roughly 2.4%, memory CD8 around 0.36%.

This sequence originates from a man aged 18 to 35 in good health. Some clones in this sample may be carry-over from other donors' samples. The sample taken for sequencing was naive CD4+ T cells from PBMCs. Subset of the sample: CD45RA+ positively selected. This chain connects TRBV11-2 to TRBJ2-1; 7 bases align to TRBD2. CDR3 DNA: TGTGCCAGCAGCCCTGGAGGCGGGAGAGGGGACAATGAGCAGTTCTTC. As protein: CASSPGGGRGDNEQFF.